The T cell receptor beta chain under discussion was sequenced for a study of blood T cells in healthy people across ages. Study-level findings and limits: Compared with aged donors, long-lived donors showed fewer expanded clones, suggesting selection.

Using a J-beta primer mix together with a sample-barcoded 5' primer, a second PCR was run for roughly 6 to 12 cycles. TCRdb used MiXCR to reprocess the 5' RACE reads, holding one entry per CDR3 protein. The sample shows fewer than 2 million distinct CDR3 sequences, approximately 40% of them seen only once. CDR1 and CDR2 (germline): SEHNR, FQNEAQ (reference sequence). The V end lost 1 base, the J end lost 1 base, and 8 bases lay between the germline ends. The CDR3 loop spans 14 amino acids. Ten or more counts support this clonotype. No antigen is known for it. V gene TRBV7-9 combines with J gene TRBJ2-7, with D tentatively TRBD1 or TRBD2 (5 bases each). Specimen: blood. The source of this sequence is a human donor in good health. CDR3 region: CASSLDGASYEQYF. The CDR3 DNA reads TGTGCCAGCAGCTTAGACGGGGCTTCCTACGAGCAGTACTTC.